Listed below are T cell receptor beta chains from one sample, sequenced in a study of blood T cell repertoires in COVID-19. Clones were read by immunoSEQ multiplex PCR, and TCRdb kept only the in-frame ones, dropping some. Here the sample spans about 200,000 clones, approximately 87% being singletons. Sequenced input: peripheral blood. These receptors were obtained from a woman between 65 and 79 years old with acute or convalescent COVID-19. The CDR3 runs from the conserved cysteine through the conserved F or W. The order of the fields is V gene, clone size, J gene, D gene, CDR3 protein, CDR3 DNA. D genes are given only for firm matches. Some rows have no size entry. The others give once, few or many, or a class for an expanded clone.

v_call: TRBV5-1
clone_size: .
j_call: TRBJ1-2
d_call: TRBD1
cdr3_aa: CASSPGTVYGYTF
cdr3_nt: TGCGCCAGCAGCCCTGGGACAGTGTATGGCTACACCTTC

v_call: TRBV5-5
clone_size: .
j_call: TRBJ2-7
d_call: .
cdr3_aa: CASSPTPRPPGSYEQYF
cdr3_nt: TGTGCCAGCAGCCCAACCCCGCGGCCTCCGGGTTCCTACGAGCAGTACTTC

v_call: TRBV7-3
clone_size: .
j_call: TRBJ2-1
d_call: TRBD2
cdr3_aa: CASSLSGGRANEQFF
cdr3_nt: TGTGCCAGCAGCTTAAGCGGCGGGAGGGCCAATGAGCAGTTCTTC

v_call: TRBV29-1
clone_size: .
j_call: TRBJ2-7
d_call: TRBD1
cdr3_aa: CSVGMGQGPYEQYF
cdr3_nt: TGCAGCGTGGGAATGGGACAGGGGCCCTACGAGCAGTACTTC

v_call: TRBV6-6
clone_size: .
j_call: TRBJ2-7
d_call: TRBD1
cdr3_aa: CASSTSGQGRTYEQYF
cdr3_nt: TGTGCCAGCAGTACCTCGGGACAGGGGCGCACCTACGAGCAGTACTTC

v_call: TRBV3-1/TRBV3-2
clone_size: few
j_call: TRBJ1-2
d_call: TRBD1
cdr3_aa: CASRRGQAGYTF
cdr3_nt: TGTGCCAGCAGACGTGGACAGGCGGGCTACACCTTC

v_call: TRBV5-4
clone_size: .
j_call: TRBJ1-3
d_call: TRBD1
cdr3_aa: CASSSTGASGNTIYF
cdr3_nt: TGTGCCAGCAGCTCGACAGGGGCCTCTGGAAACACCATATATTTT

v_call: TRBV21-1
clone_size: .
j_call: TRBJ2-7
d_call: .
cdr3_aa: CASSKARYEQYF
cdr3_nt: TGTGCCAGCAGCAAAGCCCGCTACGAGCAGTACTTC

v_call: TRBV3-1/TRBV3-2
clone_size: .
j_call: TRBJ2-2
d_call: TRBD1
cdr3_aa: CASSLTGGWTGELFF
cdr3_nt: TGTGCCAGCAGTTTAACAGGGGGTTGGACCGGGGAGCTGTTTTTT

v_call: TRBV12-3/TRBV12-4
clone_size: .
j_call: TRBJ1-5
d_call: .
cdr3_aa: CASSGLSYQPQHF
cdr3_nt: TGTGCCAGCAGTGGCCTGTCGTATCAGCCCCAGCATTTT

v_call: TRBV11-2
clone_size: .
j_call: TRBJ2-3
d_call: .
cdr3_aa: CASSLAPLARSTDTQYF
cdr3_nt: TGTGCCAGCAGCTTAGCTCCCCTTGCCAGGAGCACAGATACGCAGTATTTT

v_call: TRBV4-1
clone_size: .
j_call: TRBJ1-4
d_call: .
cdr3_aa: CASSQGGGFGEKLFF
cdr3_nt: TGCGCCAGCAGCCAAGGTGGGGGGTTCGGGGAAAAACTGTTTTTT

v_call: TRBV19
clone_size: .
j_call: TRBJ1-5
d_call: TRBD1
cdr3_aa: CASKPGDRVQPQHF
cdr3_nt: TGTGCCAGTAAACCCGGGGACAGGGTACAGCCCCAGCATTTT

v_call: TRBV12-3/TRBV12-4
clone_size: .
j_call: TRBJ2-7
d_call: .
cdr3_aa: CASSLGGTYEQYF
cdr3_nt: TGTGCCAGCAGTTTGGGGGGAACCTACGAGCAGTACTTC

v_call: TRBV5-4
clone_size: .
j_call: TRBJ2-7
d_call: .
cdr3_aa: CASSSGGSGLYEQYF
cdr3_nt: TGTGCCAGCAGCTCAGGGGGGAGCGGGTTATACGAGCAGTACTTC

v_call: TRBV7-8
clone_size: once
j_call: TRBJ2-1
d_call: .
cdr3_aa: CASSRTVNEQFF
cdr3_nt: TGTGCCAGCAGCCGGACAGTTAATGAGCAGTTCTTC

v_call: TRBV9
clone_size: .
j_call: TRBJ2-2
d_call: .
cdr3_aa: CASKRDTGELFF
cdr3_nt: TGTGCCAGCAAGAGGGACACCGGGGAGCTGTTTTTT

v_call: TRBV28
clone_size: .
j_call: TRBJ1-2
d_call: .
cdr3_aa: CASNLRVANYGYTF
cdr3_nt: TGTGCCAGCAACTTGCGGGTCGCGAACTATGGCTACACCTTC

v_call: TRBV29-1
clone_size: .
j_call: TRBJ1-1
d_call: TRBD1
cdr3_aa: CSADGDRENTEAFF
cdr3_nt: TGCAGCGCTGATGGGGACAGGGAGAACACTGAAGCTTTCTTT

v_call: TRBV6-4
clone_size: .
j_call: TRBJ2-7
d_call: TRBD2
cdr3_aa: CASSRLRGGAPYEQYF
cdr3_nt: TGTGCCAGCAGCAGACTCCGGGGAGGGGCACCCTACGAGCAGTACTTC

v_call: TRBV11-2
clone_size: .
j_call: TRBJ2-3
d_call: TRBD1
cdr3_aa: CASSLRAGGTDTQYF
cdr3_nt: TGTGCCAGCAGCTTAAGGGCAGGGGGAACAGATACGCAGTATTTT

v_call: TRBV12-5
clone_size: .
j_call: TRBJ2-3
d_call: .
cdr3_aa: CASGLGGTDTQYF
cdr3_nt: TGTGCTAGTGGTTTGGGAGGGACAGATACGCAGTATTTT

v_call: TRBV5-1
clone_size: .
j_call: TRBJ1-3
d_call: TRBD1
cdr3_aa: CASSPSPGQGAGNTIYF
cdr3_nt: TGCGCCAGCAGCCCGTCCCCGGGACAGGGGGCTGGAAACACCATATATTTT

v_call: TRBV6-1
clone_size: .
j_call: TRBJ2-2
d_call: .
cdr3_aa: CASSDYLRSNTGELFF
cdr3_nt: TGTGCCAGCAGTGATTATTTACGGTCGAACACCGGGGAGCTGTTTTTT

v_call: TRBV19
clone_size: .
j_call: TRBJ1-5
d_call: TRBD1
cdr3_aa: CASGAMITGDVKPQHF
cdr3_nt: TGTGCCAGTGGTGCTATGATCACAGGGGATGTTAAGCCCCAGCATTTT

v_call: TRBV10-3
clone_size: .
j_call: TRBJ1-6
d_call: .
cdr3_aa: CAISADSNSPLHF
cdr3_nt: TGTGCCATCAGTGCTGACAGTAATTCACCCCTCCACTTT

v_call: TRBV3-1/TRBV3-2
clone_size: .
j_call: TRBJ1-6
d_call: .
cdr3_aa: CASSLLRSRNSPLHF
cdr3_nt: TGTGCCAGCAGCCTTCTCAGGTCCAGGAATTCACCCCTCCACTTT

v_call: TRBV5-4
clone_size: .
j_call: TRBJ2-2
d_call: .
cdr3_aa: CASSYLPGTGELFF
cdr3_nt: TGTGCCAGCAGCTACCTACCGGGGACCGGGGAGCTGTTTTTT

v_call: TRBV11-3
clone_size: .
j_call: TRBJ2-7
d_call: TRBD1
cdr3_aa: CASSLDGTGGEQYF
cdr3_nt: TGTGCCAGCAGCTTAGATGGGACAGGAGGCGAGCAGTACTTC

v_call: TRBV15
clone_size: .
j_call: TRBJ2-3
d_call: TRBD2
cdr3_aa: CATSTIQLLGGVTDTQYF
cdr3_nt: TGTGCCACCAGCACCATTCAACTTCTCGGGGGGGTTACGGATACGCAGTATTTT

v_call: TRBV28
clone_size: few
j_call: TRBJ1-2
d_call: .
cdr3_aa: CASSLLAGKGRGYTF
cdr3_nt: TGTGCCAGCAGTTTATTGGCGGGGAAGGGGCGAGGCTACACCTTC

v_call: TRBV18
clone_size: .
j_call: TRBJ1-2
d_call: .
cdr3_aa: CASSLDYGYTF
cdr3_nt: TGTGCCAGCTCCCTCGACTATGGCTACACCTTC

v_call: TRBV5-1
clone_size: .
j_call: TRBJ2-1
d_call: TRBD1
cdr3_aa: CASSKQGTTYNEQFF
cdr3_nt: TGCGCCAGCAGCAAACAGGGGACCACCTACAATGAGCAGTTCTTC

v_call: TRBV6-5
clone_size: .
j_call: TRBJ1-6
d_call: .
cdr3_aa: CASRPGEGNYSPLHF
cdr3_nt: TGTGCCAGCAGACCGGGGGAGGGGAACTATTCACCCCTCCACTTT

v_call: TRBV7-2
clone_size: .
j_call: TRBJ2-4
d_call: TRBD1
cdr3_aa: CASSLGGTARLAKNIQYF
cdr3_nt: TGTGCCAGCAGCTTAGGGGGGACAGCTAGACTAGCCAAAAACATTCAGTACTTC

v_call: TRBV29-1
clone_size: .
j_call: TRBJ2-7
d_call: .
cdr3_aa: CSGGRSSAEQYF
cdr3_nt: TGCAGCGGCGGAAGGTCCTCGGCCGAGCAGTACTTC

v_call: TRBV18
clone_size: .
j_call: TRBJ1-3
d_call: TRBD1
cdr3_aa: CASSQRTGTGNTIYF
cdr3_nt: TGTGCCAGCTCACAACGGACAGGAACTGGAAACACCATATATTTT

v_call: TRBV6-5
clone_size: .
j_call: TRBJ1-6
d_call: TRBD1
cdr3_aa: CASSMGQGVLTLHF
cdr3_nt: TGTGCCAGCAGCATGGGACAGGGGGTACTTACCCTCCACTTT

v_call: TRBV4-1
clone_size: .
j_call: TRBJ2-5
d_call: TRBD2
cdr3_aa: CASSLSGTSGSGQETQYF
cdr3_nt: TGCGCCAGCAGCCTATCCGGGACTAGCGGGAGTGGGCAAGAGACCCAGTACTTC

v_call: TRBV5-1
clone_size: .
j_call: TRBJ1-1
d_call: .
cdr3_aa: CASSLEPSRDTEAFF
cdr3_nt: TGCGCCAGCAGCTTGGAACCCTCGCGGGACACTGAAGCTTTCTTT